The 14 T cell receptor beta chains listed next were all sequenced from one sample in a study of T cells expressing NK-cell markers. TCRdb reprocessed the 5' RACE reads, keeping one entry per CDR3 protein, no DNA. The table gives roughly 430,000 distinct CDR3 sequences; the top ten clones make up approximately 7% of it. Material: blood T cells: a sorted CD56 or NKG2C T cell subset, CD4+ or CD8+ T cells, or bulk PBMC T cells (not recorded which). These receptors all stem from a woman between 18 and 69 years old in good health.

The rearrangement uses TRBV10-3 and TRBJ2-3; TCRdb reports TRBD2, a call that lacks DNA to check it against. Germline V lookup: CDR1 ENHRY, CDR2 SYGVKD. The CDR3 consists of 17 residues. The CDR3: CATQAPRASGGADTQYF.

The V gene is TRBV7-9, the J gene TRBJ2-3; TCRdb names TRBD2, which stays unverified in the absence of DNA. The CDR3 has 16 amino acids. Germline CDR1 SEHNR, CDR2 FQNEAQ (reference sequence). This chain's CDR3 is CASTLGDHGSPDTQYF.

The chain has TRBV4-2 and TRBJ2-1; TCRdb returns TRBD2, unconfirmable since there is no DNA. CDR3 length equals 16 residues. The germline V gene encodes CDR1 LGHNA and CDR2 YNFKEQ. The CDR3 reads CASSQDLALPGNEQFF.

The chain employs TRBV5-5 and TRBJ2-7; TCRdb's D gene call, TRBD2, goes unchecked for lack of DNA. Germline lookup yields CDR1 SGHKS and CDR2 YYEKEE (reference sequence). The CDR3 length is 17 residues. CDR3 region: CASSLVRTAGRTYEQYF.

The chain uses TRBV28 and TRBJ2-3; the TRBD2 assignment by TCRdb is unverifiable without DNA. Germline-derived CDR1 and CDR2 are MDHEN and SYDVKM. The CDR3 is made up of 17 amino acids. The CDR3 is CASSLLPGLGSTDTQYF.

V gene TRBV6-2 or TRBV6-3 combines with J gene TRBJ2-5; TCRdb's D call, TRBD2, is unchecked because there is no DNA. CDR1 and CDR2 from the germline V gene are MNHEY and SVGEGT. The CDR3 has 15 residues. CDR3 region: CASSSAGAGEETQYF.

The chain uses TRBV6-5 and TRBJ1-6; TCRdb's D gene call, TRBD1, goes unchecked for lack of DNA. The CDR3 contains 11 residues. Germline CDR1 is MNHEY and CDR2 is SVGAGI. The CDR3 region is CASTAGGPLHF.

The chain recombines TRBV20-1 with TRBJ2-7; TCRdb lists TRBD1, though no DNA is available to test this call. The CDR3 runs to 14 residues. In germline, CDR1 is DFQATT, CDR2 SNEGSKA (reference sequence). CDR3 in amino acids: CSARGGKAYYEQYF.

The chain joins TRBV29-1 to TRBJ1-1; TCRdb calls TRBD1, which cannot be checked without DNA. This CDR3 has 13 amino acids. Germline V gene data show CDR1 as SQVTM and CDR2 as ANQGSEA. CDR3: CSVESRDRTEAFF.

This rearrangement joins TRBV7-9 to TRBJ1-6; TCRdb selects TRBD1, and the lack of DNA leaves this call unchecked. Germline V gene sequence: CDR1 SEHNR, CDR2 FQNEAQ (reference sequence). CDR3 size: 15 residues. The chain's CDR3 is CASSWSGGRGSPLHF. The full variable domain, its missing parts supplied by reference TRBV7-9 and TRBJ1-6, is DTGVSQNPRHKITKRGQNVTFRCDPISEHNRLYWYRQTLGQGPEFLTYFQNEAQLEKSRLLSDRFSAERPKGSFSTLEIQRTEQGDSAMYLCASSWSGGRGSPLHFGNGTRLTVT.

The chain uses TRBV23-1 and TRBJ2-2; lacking DNA, the TRBD2 call made by TCRdb goes unchecked. TRBV23-1 is an open reading frame whose function is uncertain. The CDR3 length is 15 residues. CDR3 in amino acids: CARTRDGRVPGSCFF.

The rearrangement uses TRBV5-1 and TRBJ2-7; TCRdb selects TRBD1, and the lack of DNA leaves this call unchecked. CDR1 is SGHRS and CDR2 is YFSETQ in the germline V gene. CDR3 length: 13 amino acids. The CDR3 protein is CASSFEKGYEQYF.

The chain employs TRBV5-1 and TRBJ2-3; the TRBD2 assignment by TCRdb is unverifiable without DNA. This CDR3 spans 14 amino acids. CDR1 is SGHRS, CDR2 YFSETQ, per germline. CDR3 loop: CASSLTTGPDTQYF.

The J gene is TRBJ2-7, the V gene TRBV12-3 or TRBV12-4. This CDR3 is 14 amino acids long. The chain's CDR3 is CASSLRVAVDEQYF.